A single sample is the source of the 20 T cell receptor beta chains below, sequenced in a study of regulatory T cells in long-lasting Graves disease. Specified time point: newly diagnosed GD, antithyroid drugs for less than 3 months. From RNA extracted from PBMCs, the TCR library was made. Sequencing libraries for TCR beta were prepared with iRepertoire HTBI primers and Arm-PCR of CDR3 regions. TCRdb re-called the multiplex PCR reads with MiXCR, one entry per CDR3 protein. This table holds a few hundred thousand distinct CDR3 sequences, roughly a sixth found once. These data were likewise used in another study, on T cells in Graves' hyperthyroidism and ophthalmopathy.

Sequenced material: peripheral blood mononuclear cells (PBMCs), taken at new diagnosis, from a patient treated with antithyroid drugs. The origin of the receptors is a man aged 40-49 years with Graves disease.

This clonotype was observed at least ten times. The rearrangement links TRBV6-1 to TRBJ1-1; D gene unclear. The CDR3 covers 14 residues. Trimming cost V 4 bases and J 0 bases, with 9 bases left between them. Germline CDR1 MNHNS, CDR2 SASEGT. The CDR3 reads CASSGRELNTEAFF. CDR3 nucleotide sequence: TGTGCCAGCAGTGGACGGGAATTGAACACTGAAGCTTTCTTT.

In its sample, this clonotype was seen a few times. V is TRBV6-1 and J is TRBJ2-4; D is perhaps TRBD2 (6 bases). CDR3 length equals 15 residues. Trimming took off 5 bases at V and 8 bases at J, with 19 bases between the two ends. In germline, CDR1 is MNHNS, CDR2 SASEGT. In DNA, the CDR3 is TGTGCCAGCAGTCGACGGGGAGGTCAGGCGGACATTCAGTACTTC. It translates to CASSRRGGQADIQYF.

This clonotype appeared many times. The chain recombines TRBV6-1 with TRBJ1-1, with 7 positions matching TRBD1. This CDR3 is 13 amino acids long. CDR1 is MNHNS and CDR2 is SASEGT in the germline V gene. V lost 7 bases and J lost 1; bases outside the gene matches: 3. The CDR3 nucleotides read TGTGCCAGCAAGGGGGCGCAGAACACTGAAGCTTTCTTT. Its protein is CASKGAQNTEAFF.

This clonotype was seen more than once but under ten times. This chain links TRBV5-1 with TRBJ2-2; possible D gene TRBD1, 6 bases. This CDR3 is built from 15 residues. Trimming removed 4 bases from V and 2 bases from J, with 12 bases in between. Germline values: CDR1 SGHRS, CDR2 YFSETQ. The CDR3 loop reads CASSTGTINTGELFF. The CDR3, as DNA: TGCGCCAGCAGCACCGGGACAATAAACACCGGGGAGCTGTTTTTT. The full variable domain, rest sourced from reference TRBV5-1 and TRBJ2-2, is KAGVTQTPRYLIKTRGQQVTLSCSPISGHRSVSWYQQTPGQGLQFLFEYFSETQRNKGNFPGRFSGRQFSNSRSEMNVSTLELGDSALYLCASSTGTINTGELFFGEGSRLTVL.

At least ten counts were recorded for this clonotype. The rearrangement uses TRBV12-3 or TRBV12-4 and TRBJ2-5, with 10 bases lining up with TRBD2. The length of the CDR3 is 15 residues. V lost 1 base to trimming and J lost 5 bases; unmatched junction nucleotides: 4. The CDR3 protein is CASSLVLAGVETQYF. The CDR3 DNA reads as TGTGCCAGCAGTTTAGTCCTAGCGGGGGTCGAGACCCAGTACTTC.

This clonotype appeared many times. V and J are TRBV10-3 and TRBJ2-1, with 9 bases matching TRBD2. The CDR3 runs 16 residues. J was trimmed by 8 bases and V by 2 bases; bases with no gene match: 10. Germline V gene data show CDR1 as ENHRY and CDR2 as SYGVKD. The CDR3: CAISEGRGGALDEQFF. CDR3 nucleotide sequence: TGTGCCATCAGTGAGGGTCGCGGGGGGGCCCTCGATGAGCAGTTCTTC.

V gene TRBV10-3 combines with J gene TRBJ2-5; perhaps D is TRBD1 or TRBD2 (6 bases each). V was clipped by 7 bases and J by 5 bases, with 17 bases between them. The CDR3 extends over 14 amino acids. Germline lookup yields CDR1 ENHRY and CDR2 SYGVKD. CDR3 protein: CAINKGGRGETQYF. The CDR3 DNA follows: TGTGCCATCAATAAGGGGGGTCGAGGGGAGACCCAGTACTTC.

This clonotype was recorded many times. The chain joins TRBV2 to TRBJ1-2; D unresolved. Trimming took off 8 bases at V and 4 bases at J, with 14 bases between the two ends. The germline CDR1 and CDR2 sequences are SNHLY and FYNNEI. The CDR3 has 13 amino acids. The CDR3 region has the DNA TGTGCCAGCCGCGAATGGACGGCCTATGGCTACACCTTC. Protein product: CASREWTAYGYTF.

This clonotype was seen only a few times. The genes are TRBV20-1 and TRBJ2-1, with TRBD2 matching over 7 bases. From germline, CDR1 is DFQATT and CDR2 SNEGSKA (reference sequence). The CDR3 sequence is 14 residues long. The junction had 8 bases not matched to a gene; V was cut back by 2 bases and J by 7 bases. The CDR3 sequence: CSARLAGEINEQFF. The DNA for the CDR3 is TGCAGTGCTAGACTCGCGGGGGAAATAAATGAGCAGTTCTTC.

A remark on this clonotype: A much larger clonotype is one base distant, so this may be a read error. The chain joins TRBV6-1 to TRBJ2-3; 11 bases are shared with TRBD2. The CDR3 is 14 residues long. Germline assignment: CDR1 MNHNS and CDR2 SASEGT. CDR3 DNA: TGTGCCGGCAGTAGCGGGGGGGCCACAGGTACGCAGTATTTT. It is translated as CAGSSGGATGTQYF.

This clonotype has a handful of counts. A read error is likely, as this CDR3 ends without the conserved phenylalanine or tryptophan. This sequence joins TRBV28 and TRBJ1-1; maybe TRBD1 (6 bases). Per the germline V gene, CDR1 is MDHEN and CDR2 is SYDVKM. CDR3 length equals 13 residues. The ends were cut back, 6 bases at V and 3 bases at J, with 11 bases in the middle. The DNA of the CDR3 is TGTGCCAGCAGGGCGGACAGTTACACTGAAGCTTTCTCT. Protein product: CASRADSYTEAFS.

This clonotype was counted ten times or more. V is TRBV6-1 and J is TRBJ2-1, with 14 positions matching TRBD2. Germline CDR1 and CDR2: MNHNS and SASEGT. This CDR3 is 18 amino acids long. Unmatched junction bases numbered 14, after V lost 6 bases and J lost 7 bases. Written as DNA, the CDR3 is TGTGCCAGCAGCTCCCCGGGACTAGCGGGGGTCGGTCGGAATGAGCAGTTCTTC. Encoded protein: CASSSPGLAGVGRNEQFF.

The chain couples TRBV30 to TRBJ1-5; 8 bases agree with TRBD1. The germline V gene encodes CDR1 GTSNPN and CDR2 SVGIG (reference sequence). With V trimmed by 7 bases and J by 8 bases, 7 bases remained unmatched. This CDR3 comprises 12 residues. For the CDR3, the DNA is TGTGCCTCAGGACAGGGCCTGGAGCCCCAGCATTTT. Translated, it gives CASGQGLEPQHF.

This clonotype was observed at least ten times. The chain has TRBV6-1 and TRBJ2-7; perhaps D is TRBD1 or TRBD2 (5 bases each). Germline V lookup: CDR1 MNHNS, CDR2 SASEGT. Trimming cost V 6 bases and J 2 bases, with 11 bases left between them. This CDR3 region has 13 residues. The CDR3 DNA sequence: TGTGCCAGCAGCACGGGACGGACCTACGAGCAGTACTTC. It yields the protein CASSTGRTYEQYF.

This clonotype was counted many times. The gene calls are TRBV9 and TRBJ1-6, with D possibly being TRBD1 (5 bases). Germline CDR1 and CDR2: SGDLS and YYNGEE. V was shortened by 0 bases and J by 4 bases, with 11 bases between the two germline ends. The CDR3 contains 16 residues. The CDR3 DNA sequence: TGTGCCAGCAGCGTAGGAGGTCAGGGTTATAATTCACCCCTCCACTTT. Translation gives CASSVGGQGYNSPLHF.

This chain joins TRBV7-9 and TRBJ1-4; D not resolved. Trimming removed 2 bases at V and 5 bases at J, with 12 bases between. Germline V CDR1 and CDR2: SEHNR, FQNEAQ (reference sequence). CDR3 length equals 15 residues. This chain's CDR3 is CASSLYPGSNEKLFF. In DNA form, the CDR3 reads TGTGCCAGCAGCTTATATCCGGGAAGCAATGAAAAACTGTTTTTT. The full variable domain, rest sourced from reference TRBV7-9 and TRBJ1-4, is DTGVSQNPRHKITKRGQNVTFRCDPISEHNRLYWYRQTLGQGPEFLTYFQNEAQLEKSRLLSDRFSAERPKGSFSTLEIQRTEQGDSAMYLCASSLYPGSNEKLFFGSGTQLSVL.

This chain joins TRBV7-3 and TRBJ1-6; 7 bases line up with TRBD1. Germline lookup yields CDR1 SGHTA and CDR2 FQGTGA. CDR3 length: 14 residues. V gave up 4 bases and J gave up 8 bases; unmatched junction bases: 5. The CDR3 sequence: CASSYRGPDSPLHF. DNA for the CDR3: TGTGCCAGCAGCTACAGGGGTCCGGATTCACCCCTCCACTTT.

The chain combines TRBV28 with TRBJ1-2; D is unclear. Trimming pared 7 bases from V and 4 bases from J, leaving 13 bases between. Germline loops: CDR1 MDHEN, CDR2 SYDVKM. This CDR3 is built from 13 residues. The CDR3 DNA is TGTGCCAGCACCGTCAATCCCTCCTATGGCTACACCTTC. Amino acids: CASTVNPSYGYTF.

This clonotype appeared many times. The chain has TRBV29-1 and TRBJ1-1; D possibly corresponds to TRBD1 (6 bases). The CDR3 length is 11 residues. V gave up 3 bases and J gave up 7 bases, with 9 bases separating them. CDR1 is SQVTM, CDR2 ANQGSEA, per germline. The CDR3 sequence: CSVEGASEAFF. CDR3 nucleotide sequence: TGCAGCGTTGAGGGGGCCAGTGAAGCTTTCTTT.

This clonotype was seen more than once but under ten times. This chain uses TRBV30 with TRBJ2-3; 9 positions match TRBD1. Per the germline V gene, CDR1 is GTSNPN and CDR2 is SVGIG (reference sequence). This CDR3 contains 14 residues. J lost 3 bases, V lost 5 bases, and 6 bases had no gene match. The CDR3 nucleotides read TGTGCCTGGGGGAAAGGACAGGGGACAGATACGCAGTATTTT. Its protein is CAWGKGQGTDTQYF.